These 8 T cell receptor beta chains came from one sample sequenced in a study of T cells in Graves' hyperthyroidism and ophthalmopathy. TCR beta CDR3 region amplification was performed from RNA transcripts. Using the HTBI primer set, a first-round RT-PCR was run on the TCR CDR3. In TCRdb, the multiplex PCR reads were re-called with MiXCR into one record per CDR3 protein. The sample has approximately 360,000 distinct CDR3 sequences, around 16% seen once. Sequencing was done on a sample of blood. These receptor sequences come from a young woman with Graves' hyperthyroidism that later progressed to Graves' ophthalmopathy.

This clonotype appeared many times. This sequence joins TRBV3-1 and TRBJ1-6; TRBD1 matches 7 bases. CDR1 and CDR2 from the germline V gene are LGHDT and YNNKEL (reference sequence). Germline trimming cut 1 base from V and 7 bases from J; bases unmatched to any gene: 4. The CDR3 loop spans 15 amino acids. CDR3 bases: TGTGCCAGCAGCCAAGCCGGGACAGCGAATTCACCCCTCCACTTT. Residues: CASSQAGTANSPLHF.

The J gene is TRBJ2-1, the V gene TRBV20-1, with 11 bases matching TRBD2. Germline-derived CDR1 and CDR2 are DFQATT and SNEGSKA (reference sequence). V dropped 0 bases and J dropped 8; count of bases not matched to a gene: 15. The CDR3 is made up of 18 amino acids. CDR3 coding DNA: TGCAGTGCTAGAGACTCGGGACTAGCGGACTCATACCCCCATGAGCAGTTCTTC. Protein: CSARDSGLADSYPHEQFF.

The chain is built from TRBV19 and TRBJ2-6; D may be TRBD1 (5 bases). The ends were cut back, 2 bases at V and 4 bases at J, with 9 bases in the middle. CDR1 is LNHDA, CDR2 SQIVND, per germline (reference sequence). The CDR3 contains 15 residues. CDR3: CASSIQGPGANVLTF. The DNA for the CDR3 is TGTGCCAGTAGTATACAGGGCCCGGGGGCCAACGTCCTGACTTTC.

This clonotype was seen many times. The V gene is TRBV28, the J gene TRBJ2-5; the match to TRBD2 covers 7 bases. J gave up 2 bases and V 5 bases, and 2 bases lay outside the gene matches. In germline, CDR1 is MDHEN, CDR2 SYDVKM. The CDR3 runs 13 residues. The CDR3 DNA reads TGTGCCAGCAGTAACGGGGGGCAAGAGACCCAGTACTTC. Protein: CASSNGGQETQYF.

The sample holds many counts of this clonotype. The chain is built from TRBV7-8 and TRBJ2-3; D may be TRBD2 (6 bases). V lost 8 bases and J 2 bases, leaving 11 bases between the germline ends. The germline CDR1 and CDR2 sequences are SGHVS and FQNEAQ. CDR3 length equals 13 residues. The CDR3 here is CASRGLITDTQYF. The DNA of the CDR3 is TGTGCCAGCCGGGGACTGATCACAGATACGCAGTATTTT.

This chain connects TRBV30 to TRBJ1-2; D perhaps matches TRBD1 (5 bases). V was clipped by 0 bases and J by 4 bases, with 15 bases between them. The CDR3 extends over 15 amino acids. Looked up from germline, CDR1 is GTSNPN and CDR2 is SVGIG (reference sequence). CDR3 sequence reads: CAWSVAGGNSYGYTF. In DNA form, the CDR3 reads TGTGCCTGGAGTGTGGCTGGGGGGAATTCCTATGGCTACACCTTC.

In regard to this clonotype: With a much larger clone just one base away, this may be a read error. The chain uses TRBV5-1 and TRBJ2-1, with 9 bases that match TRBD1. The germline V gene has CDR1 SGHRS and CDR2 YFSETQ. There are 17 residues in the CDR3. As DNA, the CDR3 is TGCGCCAGCAGCTTGGCCCCGCCAAGGACAGGGGACAATGAGCAGCTCTTC. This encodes CASSLAPPRTGDNEQLF.

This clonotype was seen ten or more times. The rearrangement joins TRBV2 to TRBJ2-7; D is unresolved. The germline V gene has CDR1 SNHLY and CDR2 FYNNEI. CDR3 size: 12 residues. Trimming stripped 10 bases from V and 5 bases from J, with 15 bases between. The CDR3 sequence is CATRVAFHEQYF. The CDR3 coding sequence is TGTGCCACCCGTGTAGCTTTCCACGAGCAGTACTTC.